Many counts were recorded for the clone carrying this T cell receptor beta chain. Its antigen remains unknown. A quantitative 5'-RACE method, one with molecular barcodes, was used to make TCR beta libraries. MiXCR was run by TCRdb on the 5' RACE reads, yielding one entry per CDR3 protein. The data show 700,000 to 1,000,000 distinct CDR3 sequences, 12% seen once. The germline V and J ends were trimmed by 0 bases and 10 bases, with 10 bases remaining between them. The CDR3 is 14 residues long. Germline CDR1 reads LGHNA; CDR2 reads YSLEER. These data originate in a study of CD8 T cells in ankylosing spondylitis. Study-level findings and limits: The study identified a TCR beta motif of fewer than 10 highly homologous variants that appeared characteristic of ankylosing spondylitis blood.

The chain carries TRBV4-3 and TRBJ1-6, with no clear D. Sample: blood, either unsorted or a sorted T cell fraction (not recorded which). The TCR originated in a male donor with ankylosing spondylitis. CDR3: CASSQDSAGSPLHF. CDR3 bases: TGCGCCAGCAGCCAAGACTCGGCGGGCTCACCCCTCCACTTT.